The source of this T cell receptor beta chain is a study of glioma-infiltrating T cells. The iRepertoire nested amplicon-rescue multiplex PCR amplified TCR alpha and beta CDR3s from RNA. Input was 100-400 ng of tissue mRNA or PBMC total RNA. In TCRdb, the multiplex PCR reads were re-called with MiXCR into one record per CDR3 protein. The sample records 95,000 to 150,000 distinct CDR3 sequences, roughly 25% being singletons. The CDR3 covers 15 residues. From germline, CDR1 is ENHRY and CDR2 SYGVKD. Trimming removed 4 bases from V and 2 bases from J; junction bases left unmatched: 7. This clonotype was counted at least ten times. The target antigen is unknown. Study-level points and caveats: Very few CDR3 sequences were shared between tissue and blood. Above-expected tissue-blood divergence occurred in all gliomas, most in low-grade ones.

The chain has TRBV10-3 and TRBJ2-7, with 8 positions matching TRBD1. This clonotype was obtained from a human donor with low-grade glioma or glioblastoma, undergoing nonglioma brain surgery, or in good health (not recorded which). Sequencing was performed on glioma tissue, nonneoplastic brain tissue, or PBMCs (not recorded which). CDR3 region: CAISGATGVPYEQYF. CDR3 sequence (DNA): TGTGCCATCAGTGGGGCGACAGGGGTCCCCTACGAGCAGTACTTC.